Only one count was recorded for the clone carrying this T cell receptor beta chain. This sample is part of a study of T cells after posttransplantation cyclophosphamide. The trim removed 3 bases at V and 2 bases at J, leaving 13 bases unmatched. Germline CDR1 SNHLY, CDR2 FYNNEI. The CDR3 contains 17 residues. Some clones are missing from TCRdb's copy, which holds only in-frame ones; the method was immunoSEQ multiplex PCR. The sample contains 50,000 to 65,000 clones, 70% to 90% of which appear only once. The rearrangement links TRBV2 to TRBJ2-7; 7 bases agree with TRBD2. Sequenced sample: PBMCs. This sequence was found in a man aged 30-40 years with a blood cancer, CMV-positive, and with a related stem cell donor. CDR3 DNA sequence: TGTGCCAGCAGTGACGTTGCTAGCGGAATCATCCCCTACGAGCAGTACTTC. Translated: CASSDVASGIIPYEQYF. Filled out from reference TRBV2 and TRBJ2-7, the complete variable domain reads EPEVTQTPSHQVTQMGQEVILRCVPISNHLYFYWYRQILGQKVEFLVSFYNNEISEKSEIFDDQFSVERPDGSNFTLKIRSTKLEDSAMYFCASSDVASGIIPYEQYFGPGTRLTVT.